These 19 T cell receptor beta chains were sequenced from one sample in a study of CD8+CD57+ T cells in acquired aplastic anemia. Only patients with CD8+CD57+ cell expansion on flow cytometry were chosen for sequencing. The study profiled TCR beta VDJ and CDR3 using genomic DNA as template. A single record per CDR3 protein comes from TCRdb applying MiXCR to the reads. The table has about 160,000 distinct CDR3 sequences, 40% to 60% seen once. Material for sequencing was sorted CD4+, CD8+, or CD8+CD57+ T cells (not recorded which) from PBMCs. Source of these receptors: a human donor with aplastic anemia.

As regards this clonotype: One junction end disagrees with the germline gene, perhaps due to a read error. This chain uses TRBV12-3 or TRBV12-4 with TRBJ2-2; TRBD2 might be the D (6 bases). The CDR3 is 15 amino acids. The CDR3 spells CASSPRGFQTGGLFF. The CDR3 DNA reads as TGTGCCAGTAGTCCCCGGGGATTCCAGACCGGGGGGCTGTTTTTT.

J is TRBJ2-7 and V is TRBV11-1, with 10 bases aligning to TRBD1. J gave up 0 bases and V 3 bases, and 5 bases lay outside the gene matches. CDR1 SGHAT and CDR2 FQDESV come from the germline V gene (reference sequence). The CDR3 sequence is 16 residues long. CDR3 sequence reads: CASSLGGQGHSYEQYF. CDR3 coding DNA: TGTGCCAGCAGCTTGGGGGGACAGGGGCACTCCTACGAGCAGTACTTC.

This clonotype has a count of ten or more. This rearrangement joins TRBV11-2 to TRBJ2-1, with TRBD2 matching 8 bases. The CDR3 covers 15 residues. V shed 0 bases, J shed 8 bases, and the junction held 6 bases outside the gene matches. Germline V CDR1 and CDR2: SGHAT, FQNNGV. This CDR3 reads CASSLDGTRWDEQFF. The DNA of the CDR3 is TGTGCCAGCAGCTTAGACGGGACTAGATGGGATGAGCAGTTCTTC. The full variable domain, its missing parts supplied by reference TRBV11-2 and TRBJ2-1, is EAGVAQSPRYKIIEKRQSVAFWCNPISGHATLYWYQQILGQGPKLLIQFQNNGVVDDSQLPKDRFSAERLKGVDSTLKIQPAKLEDSAVYLCASSLDGTRWDEQFFGPGTRLTVL.

This chain uses TRBV7-6 with TRBJ1-5; D remains ambiguous. The CDR3 totals 13 residues. The V end was cut by 5 bases, the J end by 2 bases, with 7 bases between. Germline V CDR1 and CDR2: SGHVS, FNYEAQ. CDR3 protein: CASSPNGNQPQHF. The CDR3 DNA sequence: TGTGCCAGCAGCCCTAACGGCAATCAGCCCCAGCATTTT.

CDR3 amino acids: CASSDDYPTDYGYTF. The CDR3, as DNA: TGTGCCAGCAGTGATGATTACCCTACGGACTATGGCTACACCTTC. J is TRBJ1-2 and V is TRBV25-1; no clear D. Germline CDR1 MGHDK, CDR2 SYGVNS. The CDR3 spans 15 residues. V lost 3 bases and J lost 3, with 14 bases in between.

This clonotype has ten or more counts. The rearrangement links TRBV2 to TRBJ2-1; the match to TRBD2 covers 10 bases. V shed 8 bases, J shed 0 bases, and the junction held 4 bases outside the gene matches. Germline CDR1 SNHLY, CDR2 FYNNEI. There are 15 residues in the CDR3. The CDR3: CASSGLADSYNEQFF. The CDR3 nucleotides read TGTGCCAGCTCCGGACTAGCGGACTCCTACAATGAGCAGTTCTTC.

This sequence joins TRBV7-7 and TRBJ2-5, with D unresolved. This CDR3 has 12 amino acids. The germline gives CDR1 SSHAT, CDR2 FNYEAQ (reference sequence). V lost 6 bases and J lost 7, with 12 bases in between. The CDR3 DNA reads as TGTGCCAGCAGTACCAAGGGCGGGACCCAGTACTTC. It translates to CASSTKGGTQYF.

Only a few counts were recorded for this clonotype. The J gene is TRBJ2-7, the V gene TRBV27; 8 bases are shared with TRBD2. The CDR3 is 15 residues long. V dropped 2 bases and J dropped 6; count of bases not matched to a gene: 9. CDR1 is MNHEY and CDR2 is SMNVEV in the germline V gene (reference sequence). The CDR3 here is CASSLGAGLAGEQYF. CDR3 DNA sequence: TGTGCCAGCAGTTTAGGGGCGGGGCTAGCGGGCGAGCAGTACTTC.

Notes on this clonotype: At one end, the junction sequence differs from germline, possibly due to a read error. The V call is TRBV20-1, the J call TRBJ1-6; 7 positions match TRBD1. The length of the CDR3 is 14 residues. Looked up from germline, CDR1 is DFQATT and CDR2 is SNEGSKA (reference sequence). CDR3: CSALPGTVDSPLHF. The CDR3 nucleotides read TGCAGTGCCCTGCCCGGGACAGTGGATTCGCCCCTCCACTTT.

V is TRBV7-9 and J is TRBJ2-7; 7 bases map to TRBD1. The CDR3 loop spans 13 amino acids. CDR1 and CDR2 from the germline V gene are SEHNR and FQNEAQ (reference sequence). Germline trimming cut 7 bases from V and 0 bases from J; bases unmatched to any gene: 3. The CDR3 loop reads CASMTGSSYEQYF. As DNA, the CDR3 is TGTGCCAGCATGACAGGGTCCTCCTACGAGCAGTACTTC.

This clonotype has a single count. This chain connects TRBV2 to TRBJ1-5; no reliable D call. The ends were cut back, 7 bases at V and 2 bases at J, with 9 bases in the middle. The CDR3 contains 13 residues. Germline CDR1 reads SNHLY; CDR2 reads FYNNEI. The CDR3 sequence is CASTGWGNQPQHF. The CDR3 DNA sequence: TGTGCCAGCACCGGATGGGGCAATCAGCCCCAGCATTTT.

The rearrangement links TRBV10-3 to TRBJ1-1, with D unresolved. V lost 3 bases and J 1 base, leaving 18 bases between the germline ends. The CDR3 extends over 17 amino acids. From germline, CDR1 is ENHRY and CDR2 SYGVKD. CDR3 DNA sequence: TGTGCCATCAGTGAAAGTTTTGGTCGGTCCCCGAACACTGAAGCTTTCTTT. Translated, it gives CAISESFGRSPNTEAFF.

In the case of this clonotype: Being one base from a much bigger clone, this may be a read error. The chain combines TRBV30 with TRBJ2-7, with D perhaps being TRBD1 or TRBD2 (5 bases each). The CDR3 is 13 residues long. Germline V lookup: CDR1 GTSNPN, CDR2 SVGIG (reference sequence). Trimming removed 4 bases at V and 2 bases at J, with 12 bases between. Here the CDR3 DNA reads TGTGCCTGGAATAAAGGGACCACCTACGAGCAGTACTTC. The encoded protein is CAWNKGTTYEQYF. The whole variable domain, remainder taken from reference TRBV30 and TRBJ2-7, is SQTIHQWPATLVQPVGSPLSLECTVEGTSNPNLYWYRQAAGRGLQLLFYSVGIGQISSEVPQNLSASRPQDRQFILSSKKLLLSDSGFYLCAWNKGTTYEQYFGPGTRLTVT.

This clonotype was found once. The chain uses TRBV5-1 and TRBJ2-5, with 11 bases fitting TRBD2. Losses at the gene ends were 4 bases for V and 5 bases for J; bases not matched to a gene: 10. Germline CDR1 and CDR2: SGHRS and YFSETQ. This CDR3 comprises 16 residues. The CDR3 bases are TGCGCCAGCAGCCCTAGCGGGAGGAACACACGGGAGACCCAGTACTTC. Encoded protein: CASSPSGRNTRETQYF.

The chain combines TRBV6-5 with TRBJ2-2, with D unresolved. This CDR3 region has 13 residues. Germline V CDR1 and CDR2: MNHEY, SVGAGI. V was clipped by 2 bases and J by 7 bases, with 8 bases between them. CDR3 protein: CASSYGRIGELFF. The CDR3 DNA reads TGTGCCAGCAGTTACGGTCGGATCGGGGAGCTGTTTTTT.

The chain has TRBV6-1 and TRBJ1-1, with 8 bases lining up with TRBD1. The CDR3 contains 17 residues. Germline loops: CDR1 MNHNS, CDR2 SASEGT. The V and J ends lost 5 bases and 0 bases, in that order; junction bases with no gene match: 11. The CDR3 is CASSLQGGVVMNTEAFF. In DNA, the CDR3 is TGTGCCAGCAGTTTACAGGGGGGGGTGGTCATGAACACTGAAGCTTTCTTT.

As to this clonotype: A read error may produce the germline difference seen at one junction end. The rearrangement links TRBV28 to TRBJ2-7; D remains unclear. Per germline, CDR1 MDHEN and CDR2 SYDVKM. The CDR3 length is 13 residues. CDR3 amino acids: CASSLPGSYKQYF. The CDR3 DNA reads as TGTGCCAGCAGTTTACCAGGCTCCTACAAGCAGTACTTC.

This clonotype was picked up many times. This chain uses TRBV14 with TRBJ1-1; no firm D call. The V gene lost 0 bases and the J gene lost 0 bases, with 14 bases spanning the gap. This CDR3 is 17 amino acids long. Per germline, CDR1 SGHDN and CDR2 FVKESK. CDR3 protein: CASSQELENNLNTEAFF. The CDR3 DNA reads as TGTGCCAGCAGCCAAGAACTGGAGAACAACCTGAACACTGAAGCTTTCTTT.

Comment on this clonotype: A much more abundant neighbour one base away suggests this may be a read error. The chain links TRBV4-1 to TRBJ1-5; D remains ambiguous. This CDR3 contains 12 residues. The germline gives CDR1 MGHRA, CDR2 YSYEKL. Here the CDR3 reads CVSSQGGKPQHF. Here the CDR3 DNA reads TGCGTCAGCAGCCAAGGAGGAAAGCCCCAGCATTTT.